This passage covers 28 T cell receptor beta chains from one sample sequenced in a study of CD8+ T cells in alopecia areata. Extracted RNA was reverse transcribed into cDNA, the sequencing template. TCRdb keeps only in-frame clones here, not all; method: immunoSEQ multiplex PCR. The sample has around 140,000 clones, roughly half seen once. This specimen consisted of CD4+ T cells sorted from blood, obtained at week 0. The origin of the receptors is a human donor with alopecia areata.

The rearrangement joins TRBV5-4 to TRBJ2-5; D is perhaps TRBD1 (5 bases). Looked up from germline, CDR1 is SGHNT and CDR2 is YYREEE (reference sequence). This CDR3 comprises 14 residues. Trimming cost V 0 bases and J 3 bases, with 9 bases left between them. CDR3 amino acids: CASSLGLQEETQYF. The CDR3 DNA is TGTGCCAGCAGCTTGGGGTTACAGGAAGAGACCCAGTACTTC.

This sequence joins TRBV29-1 and TRBJ2-7; D is undetermined. CDR1 and CDR2 (germline): SQVTM, ANQGSEA. CDR3 length: 12 amino acids. Trimming cost V 6 bases and J 1 base, with 10 bases left between them. CDR3 bases: TGCAGCGTAGTAGACGGGTCCTACGAGCAGTACTTC. As protein: CSVVDGSYEQYF.

The chain links TRBV7-6 to TRBJ2-5, with D maybe TRBD1 (6 bases). Germline assignment: CDR1 SGHVS and CDR2 FNYEAQ. With 5 bases removed from V and 4 bases from J, the gap between germline ends came to 17 bases. The CDR3 sequence is 15 residues long. The CDR3 nucleotides read TGTGCCAGCAGCCTTAGACGGGACACCCCAGAGACCCAGTACTTC. This translates into CASSLRRDTPETQYF.

This clone came up a few times. This sequence joins TRBV29-1 and TRBJ2-7, with TRBD1 as a possible D gene (6 bases). In germline, CDR1 is SQVTM, CDR2 ANQGSEA. V shed 6 bases and J shed 6 bases, with 12 bases lying between them. CDR3 size: 11 residues. In DNA form, the CDR3 reads TGCAGCGTGTCCAGGGGTGGCGAGCAGTACTTC. It encodes CSVSRGGEQYF.

J is TRBJ2-6 and V is TRBV29-1; possible D gene TRBD1, 5 bases. Germline loops: CDR1 SQVTM, CDR2 ANQGSEA. The V and J ends lost 8 bases and 2 bases respectively, with 13 bases between them. This CDR3 region has 14 residues. The CDR3 reads CSISRVPGANVLTF. In DNA, the CDR3 is TGCAGCATATCCAGGGTCCCTGGGGCCAACGTCCTGACTTTC.

This chain connects TRBV7-8 to TRBJ2-1, with D unresolved. This CDR3 has 12 amino acids. From germline, CDR1 is SGHVS and CDR2 FQNEAQ. V gave up 3 bases and J gave up 3 bases, with 3 bases separating them. The CDR3 DNA reads as TGTGCCAGCAGCTTTTTCTACAATGAGCAGTTCTTC. Its protein is CASSFFYNEQFF.

The chain employs TRBV6-6 and TRBJ2-1; tentative D call: TRBD2 (5 bases). The CDR3 is made up of 15 amino acids. Per the germline V gene, CDR1 is MNHNY and CDR2 is SVGAGI (reference sequence). Trimming stripped 4 bases from V and 7 bases from J, with 17 bases between. The CDR3 region has the DNA TGTGCCAGCAGTTGGGGAGATTCGAAAAGTAATGAGCAGTTCTTC. This encodes CASSWGDSKSNEQFF.

The gene calls are TRBV7-2 and TRBJ2-7, with 7 bases fitting TRBD1. Trimming took 7 bases from V and 3 from J; bases not matched to a gene: 9. The CDR3 length is 14 residues. CDR1 and CDR2 (germline): SGHTA, FQGNSA. DNA for the CDR3: TGTGCCAGCACCTATACGGGACAGCGCTACGAGCAGTACTTC. This codes for CASTYTGQRYEQYF.

This clone was observed a handful of times. The chain has TRBV6-5 and TRBJ1-1; 10 bases agree with TRBD1. CDR1 and CDR2 (germline): MNHEY, SVGAGI. With 7 bases clipped from V and 6 bases from J, the junction kept 8 bases outside the gene matches. This CDR3 is built from 14 residues. The chain's CDR3 is CASKGTGVLSEAFF. CDR3 bases: TGTGCCAGCAAGGGGACAGGGGTATTGTCTGAAGCTTTCTTT.

This clone was picked up a small number of times. This rearrangement joins TRBV29-1 to TRBJ2-7; the D gene is possibly TRBD1 (5 bases). CDR1 and CDR2 (germline): SQVTM, ANQGSEA. V was trimmed by 4 bases and J by 6 bases, leaving 13 bases between them. The CDR3 is 12 residues long. The CDR3 reads CSVGDSQGEQYF. The CDR3 region has the DNA TGCAGCGTTGGAGACAGTCAGGGCGAGCAGTACTTC.

V gene TRBV18 combines with J gene TRBJ1-2; 9 positions agree with TRBD1. The V gene's germline CDR1 is KGHSH and CDR2 LQKENI. Trimming cost V 3 bases and J 4 bases; bases outside gene matches: 9. The CDR3 is made up of 16 amino acids. The CDR3 reads CASSPQIGQGSYGYTF. DNA of the CDR3: TGTGCCAGCTCACCTCAAATAGGACAGGGGAGCTATGGCTACACCTTC.

Here the CDR3 DNA reads TGTGCCTGGAGGTGGGGGGGACAGCTACCACCCTCCTATGGCTACACCTTC. The encoded protein is CAWRWGGQLPPSYGYTF. The chain has TRBV30 and TRBJ1-2; 7 bases fit TRBD1. J was trimmed by 4 bases and V by 3 bases; bases with no gene match: 17. The CDR3 is made up of 17 amino acids. Germline lookup yields CDR1 GTSNPN and CDR2 SVGIG (reference sequence). Full variable domain (rest looked up from reference TRBV30 and TRBJ1-2): SQTIHQWPATLVQPVGSPLSLECTVEGTSNPNLYWYRQAAGRGLQLLFYSVGIGQISSEVPQNLSASRPQDRQFILSSKKLLLSDSGFYLCAWRWGGQLPPSYGYTFGSGTRLTVV.

In its sample, this clone was seen a few times. The chain links TRBV4-2 to TRBJ2-1; D possibly matches TRBD1 or TRBD2 (5 bases each). Germline assignment: CDR1 LGHNA and CDR2 YNFKEQ. Trimming removed 2 bases from V and 10 bases from J, with 15 bases in between. The CDR3 spans 14 residues. The CDR3 DNA follows: TGTGCCAGCAGCCAACCCGGGACCGCCACCGAGCAGTTCTTC. Protein sequence: CASSQPGTATEQFF.

This clone was seen a handful of times. The rearrangement links TRBV29-1 to TRBJ1-4; D uncertain. This CDR3 region has 13 residues. Germline loops: CDR1 SQVTM, CDR2 ANQGSEA. V was cut by 4 bases and J by 5 bases, with 11 bases left in between. DNA for the CDR3: TGCAGCGTTGGGTGGATGGGGAATGAAAAACTGTTTTTT. Amino acid sequence: CSVGWMGNEKLFF.

The CDR3 bases are TGCGCCAGCAGCCAAGATATGGGACAGCCCTACGAGCAGTACTTC. Protein: CASSQDMGQPYEQYF. This chain links TRBV4-3 with TRBJ2-7; TRBD1 aligns across 7 bases. V lost 0 bases, J lost 2 bases, and 4 bases stayed unmatched. The CDR3 spans 15 residues. Per germline, CDR1 LGHNA and CDR2 YSLEER.

The CDR3 is CASSYSIGALNTEAFF. CDR3 DNA: TGTGCCAGCAGTTACTCGATTGGCGCCTTGAACACTGAAGCTTTCTTT. The chain has TRBV6-6 and TRBJ1-1; the D is unclear. V was clipped by 0 bases and J by 0 bases, with 11 bases between them. Germline CDR1 is MNHNY and CDR2 is SVGAGI (reference sequence). This CDR3 has 16 residues.

The chain employs TRBV4-1 and TRBJ2-5; D not resolved. The CDR3 is made up of 14 amino acids. Per germline, CDR1 MGHRA and CDR2 YSYEKL. V lost 4 bases, J lost 1 base, and 10 bases lay in between. Written as DNA, the CDR3 is TGCGCCAGCAGCCTCGGTCCCTCCCAAGAGACCCAGTACTTC. Protein: CASSLGPSQETQYF.

Here the CDR3 reads CASSPGLHPSNEQFF. In DNA, the CDR3 is TGTGCCAGCAGCCCTGGGCTACACCCATCCAATGAGCAGTTCTTC. The chain is built from TRBV6-5 and TRBJ2-1; D ambiguous. This CDR3 is 15 amino acids long. Trimming removed 6 bases at V and 6 bases at J, with 18 bases between. Germline values: CDR1 MNHEY, CDR2 SVGAGI.

V is TRBV18 and J is TRBJ1-5, with 8 nucleotides matching TRBD1. The CDR3 length is 14 residues. Germline assignment: CDR1 KGHSH and CDR2 LQKENI. V dropped 5 bases and J dropped 6; count of bases not matched to a gene: 6. Here the CDR3 reads CASSFGQGAQPQHF. The CDR3 DNA reads TGTGCCAGCTCATTTGGACAGGGAGCTCAGCCCCAGCATTTT. The whole variable domain, filled in from reference TRBV18 and TRBJ1-5, reads NAGVMQNPRHLVRRRGQEARLRCSPMKGHSHVYWYRQLPEEGLKFMVYLQKENIIDESGMPKERFSAEFPKEGPSILRIQQVVRGDSAAYFCASSFGQGAQPQHFGDGTRLSIL.

This clone was counted between two and nine times. The chain carries TRBV11-2 and TRBJ1-5; D not certain. CDR3 length: 13 residues. From germline, CDR1 is SGHAT and CDR2 FQNNGV. V was clipped by 5 bases and J by 6 bases, with 11 bases between them. The CDR3 reads CASSPIWSQPQHF. CDR3 DNA: TGTGCCAGCAGCCCCATCTGGAGTCAGCCCCAGCATTTT.

The chain combines TRBV2 with TRBJ1-2; D might be TRBD1 (6 bases). V lost 7 bases, J lost 6 bases, and 12 bases lay in between. The CDR3 consists of 12 residues. In germline, CDR1 is SNHLY, CDR2 FYNNEI. The CDR3 DNA reads TGTGCCAGCATGAGGACAGCTCATGGCTACACCTTC. Encoded protein: CASMRTAHGYTF.

The V gene is TRBV5-1, the J gene TRBJ1-2; a possible D gene is TRBD1 (6 bases). CDR3 length: 13 amino acids. Trimming stripped 3 bases from V and 4 bases from J, with 10 bases between. Germline lookup yields CDR1 SGHRS and CDR2 YFSETQ. CDR3 bases: TGCGCCAGCAGCTCAGGACAGATCTATGGCTACACCTTC. This translates into CASSSGQIYGYTF.

V gene TRBV9 combines with J gene TRBJ2-6, with 8 bases that match TRBD1. V dropped 4 bases and J dropped 2; count of bases not matched to a gene: 17. Per germline, CDR1 SGDLS and CDR2 YYNGEE. This CDR3 is built from 20 residues. CDR3 residues: CASSSTELGDRPTGANVLTF. The CDR3 nucleotides read TGTGCCAGCAGCTCCACCGAACTAGGGGACAGGCCTACTGGGGCCAACGTCCTGACTTTC.

The chain has TRBV6-5 and TRBJ1-5, with a weak D call TRBD1 (5 bases). CDR1 is MNHEY and CDR2 is SVGAGI in the germline V gene. The length of the CDR3 is 14 residues. Trimming left V 6 bases short and J 5 bases short, with 14 bases between. The CDR3 reads CASRGSGTYQPQHF. The CDR3 DNA reads TGTGCCAGCAGGGGTAGCGGGACCTATCAGCCCCAGCATTTT.

The chain recombines TRBV29-1 with TRBJ1-1; 8 positions agree with TRBD1. The CDR3 contains 11 residues. The V gene end was trimmed by 5 bases and the J gene end by 5 bases; junction bases not matched to a gene: 1. From germline, CDR1 is SQVTM and CDR2 ANQGSEA. CDR3 bases: TGCAGCGTTCACAGGGGGACTGAAGCTTTCTTT. This sequence encodes CSVHRGTEAFF.

This clone was seen a few times. J is TRBJ2-3 and V is TRBV7-9, with D hard to call. Per the germline V gene, CDR1 is SEHNR and CDR2 is FQNEAQ (reference sequence). With 9 bases removed from V and 0 bases from J, the gap between germline ends came to 10 bases. The CDR3 sequence is 13 residues long. The CDR3 nucleotides are TGTGCCAGTACTACAGCTAGCACAGATACGCAGTATTTT. Residues: CASTTASTDTQYF.

This clone has only a few counts. The rearrangement joins TRBV30 to TRBJ2-7; D may be TRBD2 (5 bases). The CDR3 has 18 amino acids. CDR1 and CDR2 (germline): GTSNPN, SVGIG (reference sequence). The ends were cut back, 0 bases at V and 0 bases at J, with 21 bases in the middle. The CDR3 loop is CAWSVGRLGLGSSYEQYF. CDR3 DNA: TGTGCCTGGAGTGTAGGCCGCCTCGGACTGGGGAGCTCCTACGAGCAGTACTTC.

The chain combines TRBV30 with TRBJ2-1; 8 bases align to TRBD2. Germline-derived CDR1 and CDR2 are GTSNPN and SVGIG (reference sequence). V lost 5 bases and J lost 0; bases outside the gene matches: 3. This CDR3 has 14 amino acids. The CDR3 DNA reads as TGTGCCTGGGGTAGCGGGGTCTCCTACAATGAGCAGTTCTTC. It yields the protein CAWGSGVSYNEQFF.